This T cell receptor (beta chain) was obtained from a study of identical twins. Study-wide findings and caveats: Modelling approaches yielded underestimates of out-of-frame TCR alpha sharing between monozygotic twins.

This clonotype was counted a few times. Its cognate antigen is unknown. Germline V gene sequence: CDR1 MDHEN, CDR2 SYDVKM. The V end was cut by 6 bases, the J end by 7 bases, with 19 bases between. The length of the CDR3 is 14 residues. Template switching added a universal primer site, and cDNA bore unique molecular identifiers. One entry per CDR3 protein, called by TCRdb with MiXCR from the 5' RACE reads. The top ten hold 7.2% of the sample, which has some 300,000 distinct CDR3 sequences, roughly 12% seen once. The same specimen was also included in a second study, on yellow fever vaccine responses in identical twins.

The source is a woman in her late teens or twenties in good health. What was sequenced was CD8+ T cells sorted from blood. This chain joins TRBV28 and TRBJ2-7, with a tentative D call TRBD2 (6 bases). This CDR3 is CASSHRDLGGEQYF. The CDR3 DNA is TGTGCCAGCAGCCACCGGGACCTAGGAGGGGAGCAGTACTTC.